Listed below are T cell receptor beta chains from one sample, sequenced in a study of blood T cell repertoires in COVID-19. Some clones are missing from TCRdb's copy, which holds only in-frame ones; the method was immunoSEQ multiplex PCR. The sample yields 250,000 to 350,000 clones, around 85% seen once. Sequenced: PBMCs or T cells enriched from blood (not recorded which). Receptor source: a woman aged 50 to 65 who had recovered from COVID-19. Each CDR3 is given with its conserved first and last residue. Each record gives: J gene, D gene, V gene, clone size, CDR3 DNA, CDR3 protein. D genes are given only for firm matches. Not every row has a clone size; where given, it reads once, few, many or a size class.

J gene: TRBJ2-7; D gene: .; V gene: TRBV30; clone size: once; CDR3 DNA: TGTGCCTGGAGACAGGGATTAGGGGAGCAGTACTTC; CDR3 protein: CAWRQGLGEQYF
J gene: TRBJ1-2; D gene: TRBD1; V gene: TRBV27; clone size: .; CDR3 DNA: TGTGCCAGCAGTTTCGCAGGGGGCTACTATGGCTACACCTTC; CDR3 protein: CASSFAGGYYGYTF
J gene: TRBJ1-2; D gene: .; V gene: TRBV6-5; clone size: .; CDR3 DNA: TGTGCCAGCAGTTCCAGGGAGGTCTATGGCTACACCTTC; CDR3 protein: CASSSREVYGYTF
J gene: TRBJ2-3; D gene: .; V gene: TRBV7-2; clone size: .; CDR3 DNA: TGTGCCAGCAGCTTAGTCGCGGCAGATACGCAGTATTTT; CDR3 protein: CASSLVAADTQYF
J gene: TRBJ1-2; D gene: TRBD1; V gene: TRBV6-2/TRBV6-3; clone size: .; CDR3 DNA: TGTGCCAGCAGTCGACGGACAGGTATTAACTATGGCTACACCTTC; CDR3 protein: CASSRRTGINYGYTF
J gene: TRBJ1-1; D gene: .; V gene: TRBV5-5; clone size: .; CDR3 DNA: TGTGCCAGCAGCTTCTCTTCCTCGAACACTGAAGCTTTCTTT; CDR3 protein: CASSFSSSNTEAFF
J gene: TRBJ2-7; D gene: TRBD1; V gene: TRBV7-2; clone size: .; CDR3 DNA: TGTGCCAGCAGCCCAGACAGGGGGAGGGTAGGGTACGAGCAGTACTTC; CDR3 protein: CASSPDRGRVGYEQYF
J gene: TRBJ2-7; D gene: TRBD1; V gene: TRBV7-8; clone size: .; CDR3 DNA: TGTGCCAGCACGTGGACAGGGCCCTACGAGCAGTACTTC; CDR3 protein: CASTWTGPYEQYF
J gene: TRBJ2-7; D gene: .; V gene: TRBV30; clone size: .; CDR3 DNA: TGTGCCTGGAAGACAGGCTACGAGCAGTACTTC; CDR3 protein: CAWKTGYEQYF
J gene: TRBJ2-5; D gene: TRBD1; V gene: TRBV5-6; clone size: .; CDR3 DNA: TGTGCCAGCAGCGCGGGACAGGGGGCGGGGGAGACCCAGTACTTC; CDR3 protein: CASSAGQGAGETQYF
J gene: TRBJ2-3; D gene: TRBD2; V gene: TRBV18; clone size: few; CDR3 DNA: TGTGCCAGCTCATCCGGGGGAGGGGATACGCAGTATTTT; CDR3 protein: CASSSGGGDTQYF
J gene: TRBJ2-7; D gene: .; V gene: TRBV21-1; clone size: .; CDR3 DNA: TGTGCCAGCATAGGAAGGCAGCGGCTACATCCTAGCGCCTACGAGCAGTACTTC; CDR3 protein: CASIGRQRLHPSAYEQYF
J gene: TRBJ1-2; D gene: TRBD1; V gene: TRBV6-5; clone size: .; CDR3 DNA: TGTGCCAGCAGTTACGAAGGGGGCGTAAGTGGCTACACCTTC; CDR3 protein: CASSYEGGVSGYTF
J gene: TRBJ2-3; D gene: .; V gene: TRBV27; clone size: .; CDR3 DNA: TGTGCCAGCAGTCAAACATCGACTAGCACAGATACGCAGTATTTT; CDR3 protein: CASSQTSTSTDTQYF
J gene: TRBJ1-6; D gene: TRBD1; V gene: TRBV28; clone size: .; CDR3 DNA: TGTGCCAGCAGTCCAGGGGGGTTGAATTCACCCCTCCACTTT; CDR3 protein: CASSPGGLNSPLHF
J gene: TRBJ2-3; D gene: TRBD2; V gene: TRBV9; clone size: .; CDR3 DNA: TGTGCCAGCAGCCCACGGCCGACTAGCGGTGCTAGCACAGATACGCAGTATTTT; CDR3 protein: CASSPRPTSGASTDTQYF
J gene: TRBJ2-6; D gene: .; V gene: TRBV20-1; clone size: .; CDR3 DNA: TGCAGTGCTAGTGCAGGGGCAGCGGGGGCCAACGTCCTGACTTTC; CDR3 protein: CSASAGAAGANVLTF
J gene: TRBJ2-1; D gene: .; V gene: TRBV12-3/TRBV12-4; clone size: once; CDR3 DNA: TGTGCCAGCAGGGTAGGGGGCTACAATGAGCAGTTCTTC; CDR3 protein: CASRVGGYNEQFF
J gene: TRBJ2-1; D gene: .; V gene: TRBV6-5; clone size: once; CDR3 DNA: TGTGCCAGCATCCCGGGTAGCACTTACAATGAGCAGTTCTTC; CDR3 protein: CASIPGSTYNEQFF
J gene: TRBJ2-1; D gene: TRBD2; V gene: TRBV5-1; clone size: .; CDR3 DNA: TGCGCCAGCAGCTTGGTAGCGGGGGGTTACAATGAGCAGTTCTTC; CDR3 protein: CASSLVAGGYNEQFF
J gene: TRBJ2-3; D gene: TRBD2; V gene: TRBV3-1/TRBV3-2; clone size: .; CDR3 DNA: TGTGCCAGCAGCCAGCTACTAGCGGGAGGCACAGATACGCAGTATTTT; CDR3 protein: CASSQLLAGGTDTQYF
J gene: TRBJ2-3; D gene: .; V gene: TRBV28; clone size: once; CDR3 DNA: TGTGCCAGCAGTCTAGTGGGGGAGGCAGATACGCAGTATTTT; CDR3 protein: CASSLVGEADTQYF
J gene: TRBJ1-5; D gene: .; V gene: TRBV19; clone size: few; CDR3 DNA: TGTGCCAGCCGGAAGAAAGGGCAGGGCGGCAATCAGCCCCAGCATTTT; CDR3 protein: CASRKKGQGGNQPQHF